Each of the 15 T cell receptor beta chains below was sequenced from the same sample in a study of T cells in Graves' hyperthyroidism and ophthalmopathy. RNA transcripts provided the source from which TCR beta CDR3 regions were amplified. TCR CDR3 underwent first-round RT-PCR with the HTBI primer set. TCRdb analysed the multiplex PCR reads with MiXCR anew, one entry per CDR3 protein. The sample has some 800,000 distinct CDR3 sequences; over 35% are singletons. The sample comprised blood. The receptor source for this set is a man between 18 and 35 years old with Graves' hyperthyroidism.

This clonotype came up many times. This chain uses TRBV9 with TRBJ1-1, with TRBD1 as a possible D gene (6 bases). The CDR3 is 14 amino acids. The V end lost 2 bases, the J end lost 5 bases, and 13 bases lay between the germline ends. The germline V gene has CDR1 SGDLS and CDR2 YYNGEE. The CDR3 region has the DNA TGTGCCAGCAGCGTCGGACAGTATGCGACTGAAGCTTTCTTT. Its protein product is CASSVGQYATEAFF.

The chain combines TRBV19 with TRBJ1-4, with 8 positions matching TRBD1. The germline V gene has CDR1 LNHDA and CDR2 SQIVND (reference sequence). Trimming removed 5 bases from V and 8 bases from J; junction bases left unmatched: 10. The length of the CDR3 is 15 residues. CDR3 region: CASSSFGQGGEKLFF. The CDR3 nucleotides read TGTGCCAGTAGTTCCTTCGGACAGGGCGGAGAAAAACTGTTTTTT.

This clonotype was seen only a few times. This chain connects TRBV19 to TRBJ2-5; D remains ambiguous. The germline V and J ends were trimmed by 7 bases and 2 bases, with 8 bases remaining between them. CDR3 length: 12 amino acids. CDR1 and CDR2 from the germline V gene are LNHDA and SQIVND (reference sequence). The CDR3 nucleotides are TGTGCCAGTATGGACGTACAAGAGACCCAGTACTTC. Protein product: CASMDVQETQYF.

The chain recombines TRBV7-9 with TRBJ2-7; TRBD1 might be the D (5 bases). Trimming removed 4 bases from V and 3 bases from J, with 13 bases in between. There are 14 residues in the CDR3. CDR1 and CDR2 from the germline V gene are SEHNR and FQNEAQ (reference sequence). The CDR3 coding sequence is TGTGCCAGCAGCTGGAGCAGGGTGATCTACGAGCAGTACTTC. This sequence encodes CASSWSRVIYEQYF.

Many counts were recorded for this clonotype. The chain links TRBV2 to TRBJ1-3; the D gene is possibly TRBD1 (5 bases). This CDR3 region has 15 residues. V lost 4 bases and J 1 base, leaving 11 bases between the germline ends. Germline-derived CDR1 and CDR2 are SNHLY and FYNNEI. The CDR3 DNA is TGTGCCAGCAGTGGTACCGGGACGTCTGGAAACACCATATATTTT. Translation gives CASSGTGTSGNTIYF. Full variable domain (missing parts from reference TRBV2 and TRBJ1-3): EPEVTQTPSHQVTQMGQEVILRCVPISNHLYFYWYRQILGQKVEFLVSFYNNEISEKSEIFDDQFSVERPDGSNFTLKIRSTKLEDSAMYFCASSGTGTSGNTIYFGEGSWLTVV.

This clonotype was observed many times. The V gene is TRBV20-1, the J gene TRBJ2-2; D not resolved. Trimming stripped 3 bases from V and 10 bases from J, with 15 bases between. There are 13 residues in the CDR3. CDR1 and CDR2 from the germline V gene are DFQATT and SNEGSKA (reference sequence). The DNA of the CDR3 is TGCAGTGCTAGTACTGCTTGGCCCCAGGAGCTGTTTTTT. Translation: CSASTAWPQELFF.

There are a few counts of this clonotype. The rearrangement joins TRBV4-1 to TRBJ1-2; D gene ambiguous. The CDR3 consists of 13 residues. Germline loops: CDR1 MGHRA, CDR2 YSYEKL. Trimming removed 5 bases from V and 5 bases from J, with 12 bases in between. DNA for the CDR3: TGCGCCAGCAGCTCGCGTGGTGGGTATGGCTACACCTTC. Its protein product is CASSSRGGYGYTF.

The CDR3 loop reads CASSLEQGLVEETQYF. The CDR3 DNA sequence: TGTGCCAGCAGCTTAGAACAGGGGCTGGTTGAAGAGACCCAGTACTTC. V gene TRBV7-9 combines with J gene TRBJ2-5; TRBD1 aligns across 7 bases. This CDR3 is 16 amino acids long. Germline CDR1 and CDR2: SEHNR and FQNEAQ (reference sequence). V gave up 1 base and J gave up 3 bases; unmatched junction bases: 8.

This chain uses TRBV12-3 or TRBV12-4 with TRBJ1-1, with a weak D call TRBD1 (6 bases). V shed 4 bases and J shed 3 bases, with 21 bases lying between them. The CDR3 runs to 17 residues. The CDR3 sequence: CASSSPGVIEGDTEAFF. The CDR3 DNA sequence: TGTGCCAGCAGTTCCCCAGGGGTAATCGAGGGGGACACTGAAGCTTTCTTT.

CDR3 residues: CASSLVISPGDQPQHF. DNA for the CDR3: TGTGCCAGCAGCTTAGTTATTTCTCCAGGGGATCAGCCCCAGCATTTT. The rearrangement links TRBV7-6 to TRBJ1-5; D is possibly TRBD1 (6 bases). Germline lookup yields CDR1 SGHVS and CDR2 FNYEAQ. The germline V and J ends were trimmed by 1 base and 5 bases, with 15 bases remaining between them. The CDR3 is made up of 16 amino acids. The full variable domain, rest sourced from reference TRBV7-6 and TRBJ1-5, is GAGVSQSPRYKVTKRGQDVALRCDPISGHVSLYWYRQALGQGPEFLTYFNYEAQQDKSGLPNDRFSAERPEGSISTLTIQRTEQRDSAMYRCASSLVISPGDQPQHFGDGTRLSIL.

This rearrangement joins TRBV7-2 to TRBJ2-5; D call uncertain. Between the trimmed V and J ends, which lost 3 bases and 0 bases, there was a span of 11 bases. The CDR3 contains 15 residues. Germline CDR1 reads SGHTA; CDR2 reads FQGNSA. CDR3 nucleotide sequence: TGTGCCAGCAGCTTTGCACCCACTTACCAAGAGACCCAGTACTTC. Translating gives CASSFAPTYQETQYF.

The chain recombines TRBV4-1 with TRBJ1-1; D might be TRBD1 (5 bases). The CDR3 totals 12 residues. CDR1 is MGHRA and CDR2 is YSYEKL in the germline V gene. Trimming removed 2 bases from V and 6 bases from J, with 7 bases in between. In DNA form, the CDR3 reads TGCGCCAGCAGCCAAATGGGGCCTGAAGCTTTCTTT. Its protein product is CASSQMGPEAFF.

The gene calls are TRBV29-1 and TRBJ1-1, with 7 positions matching TRBD1. CDR3 length equals 13 residues. The V gene end was trimmed by 8 bases and the J gene end by 2 bases; junction bases not matched to a gene: 8. Germline loops: CDR1 SQVTM, CDR2 ANQGSEA. CDR3 residues: CSSSGTVNTEAFF. The CDR3 bases are TGCAGCAGTTCCGGGACAGTAAACACTGAAGCTTTCTTT.

This clonotype was seen only a few times. This chain uses TRBV29-1 with TRBJ2-7, with 7 bases lining up with TRBD1. Germline lookup yields CDR1 SQVTM and CDR2 ANQGSEA. With 2 bases clipped from V and 5 bases from J, the junction kept 3 bases outside the gene matches. The CDR3 is 12 amino acids. Written as DNA, the CDR3 is TGCAGCGTTGAAACAGGGGCCCACGAGCAGTACTTC. It specifies CSVETGAHEQYF.

This clonotype has just one count. V usage is TRBV29-1 and J usage is TRBJ1-1, with unresolved D. The length of the CDR3 is 12 residues. Germline values: CDR1 SQVTM, CDR2 ANQGSEA. The germline V and J ends were trimmed by 7 bases and 1 base, with 10 bases remaining between them. Here the CDR3 DNA reads TGCAGCGCGGCGGAGGAGAACACTGAAGCTTTCTTT. Translating gives CSAAEENTEAFF.